These 22 T cell receptor beta chains originate from one sample sequenced in a study of cytomegalovirus exposure and HLA in healthy donors. The PCR had 60 Vbeta and 13 Jbeta primers. Measured with immunoSEQ multiplex PCR; TCRdb has only the in-frame clones, and not every one. This table lists some 40,000 clones. What was sequenced was PBMCs. The receptors derive from a human donor in good health.

V is TRBV5-1 and J is TRBJ1-1; the match to TRBD1 covers 7 bases. V lost 2 bases to trimming and J lost 5 bases; unmatched junction nucleotides: 9. In germline, CDR1 is SGHRS, CDR2 YFSETQ. CDR3 length: 15 amino acids. CDR3 nucleotide sequence: TGCGCCAGCAGCTTATCCTCAGGGGGTAGTACTGAAGCTTTCTTT. Amino acids: CASSLSSGGSTEAFF.

The rearrangement links TRBV4-1 to TRBJ1-2; TRBD1 matches at 8 bases. Germline CDR1 MGHRA, CDR2 YSYEKL. V lost 1 base to trimming and J lost 3 bases; unmatched junction nucleotides: 1. This CDR3 has 14 amino acids. The CDR3 nucleotides read TGCGCCAGCAGCCAAGGGACAGGGTACTATGGCTACACCTTC. Translated, it gives CASSQGTGYYGYTF.

As for this clone: One end of the junction does not line up with germline, which may come from a read error. The chain couples TRBV5-1 to TRBJ2-5, with TRBD1 as a possible D gene (8 bases). The CDR3 is 15 residues long. The germline V gene encodes CDR1 SGHRS and CDR2 YFSETQ. The CDR3 here is CASSLVQGEGENQYF. CDR3 coding DNA: TGCGCCAGCAGCTTGGTACAGGGGGAGGGAGAGAACCAGTACTTC.

The chain links TRBV2 to TRBJ1-1; D is unresolved. This CDR3 region has 14 residues. Trimming stripped 3 bases from V and 0 bases from J, with 8 bases between. In germline, CDR1 is SNHLY, CDR2 FYNNEI. CDR3 protein: CASSEGRMNTEAFF. Here the CDR3 DNA reads TGTGCCAGCAGTGAGGGCAGGATGAACACTGAAGCTTTCTTT.

The rearrangement joins TRBV4-1 to TRBJ2-3; 10 bases are a match to TRBD2. The CDR3 length is 14 residues. After removal of 4 bases from V and 6 bases from J, the junction contained 4 bases not matched to a gene. CDR1 is MGHRA, CDR2 YSYEKL, per germline. In nucleotides, the CDR3 is TGCGCCAGCAGCCTTAGCGGGGGGCATGATACGCAGTATTTT. Translated, it gives CASSLSGGHDTQYF.

The V and J genes are TRBV29-1 and TRBJ2-4, with 9 positions matching TRBD2. Germline V CDR1 and CDR2: SQVTM, ANQGSEA. With 4 bases clipped from V and 9 bases from J, the junction kept 19 bases outside the gene matches. The CDR3 contains 17 residues. The CDR3 nucleotides read TGCAGCGTTGGTGAAAGGGGCGGCGGGGGGGCCGATGGCATTCAGTACTTC. Protein product: CSVGERGGGGADGIQYF.

The chain carries TRBV6-5 and TRBJ1-6, with a possible D match to TRBD1 (6 bases). This CDR3 is built from 14 residues. In germline, CDR1 is MNHEY, CDR2 SVGAGI. V lost 2 bases and J lost 10, with 12 bases in between. CDR3 region: CASSYNRVGSPLHF. The CDR3, as DNA: TGTGCCAGCAGTTACAACAGGGTTGGATCACCCCTCCACTTT.

The J gene is TRBJ1-1, the V gene TRBV7-9, with D perhaps matching TRBD1 (6 bases). Germline values: CDR1 SEHNR, CDR2 FQNEAQ (reference sequence). Trimming took 3 bases from V and 4 from J, leaving 18 bases between them. There are 16 residues in the CDR3. The CDR3 spells CASSFYAGTRGTEAFF. In DNA, the CDR3 is TGTGCCAGCAGCTTCTATGCAGGGACAAGGGGCACTGAAGCTTTCTTT. Supplemented by reference TRBV7-9 and TRBJ1-1, the full variable domain reads DTGVSQNPRHKITKRGQNVTFRCDPISEHNRLYWYRQTLGQGPEFLTYFQNEAQLEKSRLLSDRFSAERPKGSFSTLEIQRTEQGDSAMYLCASSFYAGTRGTEAFFGQGTRLTVV.

The chain combines TRBV7-2 with TRBJ2-7, with 11 nucleotides matching TRBD1. CDR3 size: 15 residues. Germline V lookup: CDR1 SGHTA, CDR2 FQGNSA. The V and J ends lost 4 bases and 2 bases, in that order; junction bases with no gene match: 4. CDR3 nucleotide sequence: TGTGCCAGCAGCTCCGGGACAGGGGGACCCTACGAGCAGTACTTC. Translation: CASSSGTGGPYEQYF.

V and J are TRBV7-9 and TRBJ1-6; 7 positions agree with TRBD1. The germline gives CDR1 SEHNR, CDR2 FQNEAQ (reference sequence). V gave up 5 bases and J gave up 6 bases; unmatched junction bases: 7. This CDR3 is 15 amino acids long. The CDR3 here is CASSGRQGGNSPLHF. CDR3 sequence (DNA): TGTGCCAGCAGCGGTCGACAGGGCGGTAATTCACCCCTCCACTTT.

The CDR3 spells CASSPPGQGRSEAFF. The CDR3 DNA reads TGTGCCAGCTCACCTCCGGGACAGGGAAGGTCTGAAGCTTTCTTT. This chain joins TRBV18 and TRBJ1-1, with TRBD1 matching over 9 bases. After removal of 3 bases from V and 6 bases from J, the junction contained 8 bases not matched to a gene. The CDR3 totals 15 residues. In germline, CDR1 is KGHSH, CDR2 LQKENI.

The chain carries TRBV5-8 and TRBJ2-5; TRBD1 might be the D (6 bases). Germline V gene lookup returns CDR1 SGHTS and CDR2 YDEGEE. CDR3 length: 14 residues. With 1 base removed from V and 3 bases from J, the gap between germline ends came to 10 bases. This CDR3 is CASSLKQGKETQYF. In DNA, the CDR3 is TGTGCCAGCAGCTTGAAACAGGGAAAAGAGACCCAGTACTTC.

The gene calls are TRBV27 and TRBJ1-2; TRBD1 agrees at 8 bases. Germline loops: CDR1 MNHEY, CDR2 SMNVEV (reference sequence). This CDR3 spans 15 amino acids. J gave up 2 bases and V 5 bases, and 7 bases lay outside the gene matches. The CDR3 region has the DNA TGTGCCAGCAGTCCTAATACAGGGGGAAACTATGGCTACACCTTC. Protein sequence: CASSPNTGGNYGYTF.

The chain employs TRBV11-2 and TRBJ1-3; TRBD1 aligns across 9 bases. After removal of 5 bases from V and 0 bases from J, the junction contained 5 bases not matched to a gene. The germline CDR1 and CDR2 sequences are SGHAT and FQNNGV. The CDR3 contains 16 residues. The CDR3 region is CASSTGGQGSGNTIYF. The DNA for the CDR3 is TGTGCCAGCAGCACAGGGGGACAGGGCTCTGGAAACACCATATATTTT.

CDR3 sequence reads: CASSMATTSNTEAFF. In DNA form, the CDR3 reads TGTGCCAGTAGTATGGCGACAACCTCGAACACTGAAGCTTTCTTT. The chain links TRBV19 to TRBJ1-1; no clear D gene. From germline, CDR1 is LNHDA and CDR2 SQIVND (reference sequence). The V end lost 3 bases, the J end lost 1 base, and 12 bases lay between the germline ends. The CDR3 is 15 residues long.

The rearrangement joins TRBV2 to TRBJ2-1; a possible D gene is TRBD2 (6 bases). V was shortened by 4 bases and J by 9 bases, with 16 bases between the two germline ends. The length of the CDR3 is 14 residues. Per germline, CDR1 SNHLY and CDR2 FYNNEI. Written as DNA, the CDR3 is TGTGCCAGCAGTGGCGGACTATCCGAGGGTGAGCAGTTCTTC. Translated: CASSGGLSEGEQFF.

The chain links TRBV27 to TRBJ1-4, with D tentatively TRBD1 (6 bases). This CDR3 comprises 18 residues. The V gene's germline CDR1 is MNHEY and CDR2 SMNVEV (reference sequence). Trimming removed 0 bases from V and 0 bases from J, with 14 bases in between. The CDR3 protein is CASSLSVNRQATNEKLFF. CDR3 nucleotide sequence: TGTGCCAGCAGTTTATCCGTAAACAGACAGGCAACTAATGAAAAACTGTTTTTT.

The chain joins TRBV5-1 to TRBJ2-1; 10 bases are shared with TRBD1. CDR1 and CDR2 from the germline V gene are SGHRS and YFSETQ. The V gene end was trimmed by 0 bases and the J gene end by 7 bases; junction bases not matched to a gene: 4. This CDR3 has 15 residues. The CDR3 sequence is CASSLVGTGENEQFF. The CDR3 bases are TGCGCCAGCAGCTTGGTAGGGACAGGGGAGAATGAGCAGTTCTTC.

The rearrangement uses TRBV4-1 and TRBJ2-7; D is perhaps TRBD1 (5 bases). Germline values: CDR1 MGHRA, CDR2 YSYEKL. The CDR3 covers 14 residues. V lost 1 base and J lost 3, with 10 bases in between. The CDR3 DNA reads TGCGCCAGCAGCCAAGTCGGACACAACTACGAGCAGTACTTC. This translates into CASSQVGHNYEQYF.

This chain connects TRBV6-6 to TRBJ2-2; the D is unclear. This CDR3 comprises 14 residues. Germline V gene sequence: CDR1 MNHNY, CDR2 SVGAGI (reference sequence). V was shortened by 2 bases and J by 4 bases, with 8 bases between the two germline ends. Here the CDR3 reads CASSYPGVTGELFF. DNA for the CDR3: TGTGCCAGCAGTTACCCTGGAGTCACCGGGGAGCTGTTTTTT.

J is TRBJ2-7 and V is TRBV7-2, with D uncertain. Germline CDR1 reads SGHTA; CDR2 reads FQGNSA. The CDR3 totals 12 residues. Trimming shortened V by 0 bases and J by 3 bases, and 3 bases separated the two germline ends. The CDR3 DNA sequence: TGTGCCAGCAGCTTAGCTTACTACGAGCAGTACTTC. Translated, it gives CASSLAYYEQYF.

In the case of this clone: Other DNA variants within this sample encode the same CDR3. This chain joins TRBV6-5 and TRBJ1-6; 7 bases fit TRBD1. Per the germline V gene, CDR1 is MNHEY and CDR2 is SVGAGI. The trim removed 2 bases at V and 6 bases at J, leaving 1 base unmatched. The CDR3 loop spans 14 amino acids. The CDR3, as DNA: TGTGCCAGCAGTTACCAGGGGGGTAATTCACCCCTCCACTTT. Amino acid sequence: CASSYQGGNSPLHF.